These 28 T cell receptor beta chains were sequenced from one sample in a study of tumor-infiltrating lymphocytes in glioblastoma multiforme. Multiple V-beta primers and a C-beta primer amplified TCRB from RNA. TCRdb reprocessed the multiplex PCR reads with MiXCR, giving one entry per CDR3 protein. The sample holds nearly 20,000 distinct CDR3 sequences, around 72% seen once. The source material was peripheral blood. The origin of the receptors is a male donor with glioblastoma.

Concerning this clonotype itself: The conserved final phenylalanine or tryptophan is absent from the CDR3, which likely points to a read error. The rearrangement uses TRBV11-2 and TRBJ2-3; D unresolved. CDR1 and CDR2 from the germline V gene are SGHAT and FQNNGV. The CDR3 is 15 amino acids. The V end was cut by 5 bases, the J end by 4 bases, with 16 bases between. This chain's CDR3 is CASSPLLQSADTQYS. The DNA for the CDR3 is TGTGCCAGCAGCCCCCTCCTCCAGAGCGCAGATACGCAGTATTCT.

The chain has TRBV29-1 and TRBJ2-7; tentatively, D is TRBD1 or TRBD2 (5 bases each). The germline V and J ends were trimmed by 4 bases and 3 bases, with 16 bases remaining between them. The CDR3 is 14 amino acids. CDR1 is SQVTM, CDR2 ANQGSEA, per germline. CDR3 loop: CSVGVGRRVYEQYF. The CDR3 DNA follows: TGCAGCGTTGGGGTGGGACGGAGAGTCTACGAGCAGTACTTC.

This clonotype came up a few times. This chain joins TRBV7-3 and TRBJ2-1; 9 bases are shared with TRBD2. Germline CDR1 SGHTA, CDR2 FQGTGA. Losses at the gene ends were 5 bases for V and 2 bases for J; bases not matched to a gene: 4. The CDR3 totals 15 residues. CDR3 coding DNA: TGTGCCAGCAGCCCTATAGCGGGGGCCTACAATGAGCAGTTCTTC. Encoded protein: CASSPIAGAYNEQFF.

Comment on this clonotype: Just one base apart from a much larger clone, this may be a read error. The J gene is TRBJ1-1, the V gene TRBV28; D call uncertain. The CDR3 length is 15 residues. Deletions cut 5 bases from V and 4 bases from J, with 17 bases between. CDR1 MDHEN and CDR2 SYDVKM come from the germline V gene. The CDR3 DNA sequence: TGTGCCAGCAGTCCCGACACGGCCTGGCCCACTGAAGCTTTCTTT. It is translated as CASSPDTAWPTEAFF.

Note on this clonotype: At one end, the junction sequence differs from germline, possibly due to a read error. The chain has TRBV20-1 and TRBJ2-2, with 12 nucleotides matching TRBD2. The CDR3 loop spans 17 amino acids. Germline V gene data show CDR1 as DFQATT and CDR2 as SNEGSKA (reference sequence). The CDR3 is CSARRLAGGPGTGEMFF. The CDR3 nucleotides read TGCAGTGCTAGGCGGCTAGCGGGAGGGCCGGGTACAGGGGAGATGTTTTTT.

This clonotype was counted at least ten times. The chain recombines TRBV7-9 with TRBJ1-1; tentatively, D is TRBD1 (5 bases). V was cut by 3 bases and J by 1 base, with 6 bases left in between. CDR3 length: 13 residues. Germline V gene data show CDR1 as SEHNR and CDR2 as FQNEAQ (reference sequence). In DNA form, the CDR3 reads TGTGCCAGCAGCTTCGGGACGAACACTGAAGCTTTCTTT. Protein sequence: CASSFGTNTEAFF. The variable domain in full, completed from reference TRBV7-9 and TRBJ1-1, reads DTGVSQNPRHKITKRGQNVTFRCDPISEHNRLYWYRQTLGQGPEFLTYFQNEAQLEKSRLLSDRFSAERPKGSFSTLEIQRTEQGDSAMYLCASSFGTNTEAFFGQGTRLTVV.

A remark on this clonotype: This is likely a read error, given that the CDR3 carries no conserved phenylalanine or tryptophan at its end. The chain employs TRBV11-2 and TRBJ2-2; D might be TRBD1 (6 bases). The CDR3 is 15 residues long. Germline V gene sequence: CDR1 SGHAT, CDR2 FQNNGV. The CDR3 protein is CASSLVQGHTVELFS. For the CDR3, the DNA is TGTGCCAGCAGCTTAGTACAGGGTCACACCGTGGAGCTGTTTTCT.

Remarks on this clonotype: The junction differs from germline at one of its ends, possibly a read error. This chain joins TRBV12-3 or TRBV12-4 and TRBJ2-2, with D possibly called TRBD1 or TRBD2 (5 bases each). CDR3 length: 14 amino acids. The CDR3 is CASSSRTGTGELFF. CDR3 DNA: TGTGCCAGCAGTTCACGGACCGGGACCGGGGAACTGTTTTTT.

Notes on this clonotype: No conserved phenylalanine or tryptophan is present at the end of the CDR3, so a read error is the likely explanation. The V and J genes are TRBV6-1 and TRBJ2-4; unclear D gene. Per the germline V gene, CDR1 is MNHNS and CDR2 is SASEGT. The CDR3 contains 16 residues. CDR3 coding DNA: TGTGCCAGCAATGAAGCGCTGGGGATAGCCAAAAACATTCAGTACTTA. It codes for CASNEALGIAKNIQYL.

Note on this clonotype: One end of the junction varies from germline; a read error may be responsible. The rearrangement joins TRBV7-8 to TRBJ2-5, with 9 bases identical to TRBD2. The CDR3 contains 19 residues. Germline V gives CDR1 SGHVS, CDR2 FQNEAQ. The CDR3 is CASSLDRQAGGEHHETQYF. CDR3 DNA sequence: TGTGCCAGCAGCTTGGATCGACAAGCGGGGGGCGAACACCATGAGACCCAGTACTTC.

This clonotype was detected many times. The chain uses TRBV12-3 or TRBV12-4 and TRBJ2-2, with TRBD1 matching over 7 bases. There are 15 residues in the CDR3. After removal of 6 bases from V and 0 bases from J, the junction contained 4 bases not matched to a gene. CDR3 DNA: TGTGCCAGCAGACCGGGACAGCCGAACACCGGGGAGCTGTTTTTT. The encoded protein is CASRPGQPNTGELFF.

Only a few counts were recorded for this clonotype. V usage is TRBV27 and J usage is TRBJ2-7; TRBD1 agrees at 9 bases. V shed 7 bases and J 0 bases; nucleotides not matched to a gene: 4. Germline CDR1 reads MNHEY; CDR2 reads SMNVEV (reference sequence). The CDR3 is 14 amino acids. The CDR3 DNA sequence: TGTGCCAGCATGCCGGGACAGGGCTCCTACGAGCAGTACTTC. It yields the protein CASMPGQGSYEQYF.

V gene TRBV29-1 combines with J gene TRBJ2-1; the match to TRBD2 covers 11 bases. This CDR3 is built from 15 residues. The germline V gene has CDR1 SQVTM and CDR2 ANQGSEA. With V trimmed by 6 bases and J by 15 bases, 19 bases remained unmatched. In nucleotides, the CDR3 is TGCAGCGTGGGACTAGCGGAGGCCTCCTACAATGGGCTGTTCTTC. Its translation is CSVGLAEASYNGLFF.

In the case of this clonotype: Mismatch with germline at one junction end may stem from a read error. This rearrangement joins TRBV11-2 to TRBJ2-2; maybe TRBD2 (7 bases). Germline lookup yields CDR1 SGHAT and CDR2 FQNNGV. CDR3 size: 15 residues. The CDR3 coding sequence is TGTGCCAGCAGCTTAGTTTGGGGAGGGGCCGGGGGGCTGCATTTT. This gives the protein CASSLVWGGAGGLHF.

With respect to this clonotype: Germline and junction disagree at one end, which may indicate a read error. The chain is built from TRBV4-1 and TRBJ2-3; D uncertain. Germline V CDR1 and CDR2: MGHRA, YSYEKL. The length of the CDR3 is 16 residues. In DNA form, the CDR3 reads TGTGCCAGCAGCCATTTGATAGCAGGAATGGCAGATACGCAGTATTTT. Translation gives CASSHLIAGMADTQYF.

This clonotype was recorded only once. The genes are TRBV10-3 and TRBJ2-2; 11 nucleotides match TRBD1. The V and J ends lost 4 bases and 7 bases, in that order; junction bases with no gene match: 5. Per germline, CDR1 ENHRY and CDR2 SYGVKD. The CDR3 is 15 amino acids. In nucleotides, the CDR3 is TGTGCCATCAGTGGTTGGACAGGGGGCGACGGGGAGCTGTTTTTT. Its translation: CAISGWTGGDGELFF.

This rearrangement joins TRBV29-1 to TRBJ2-1; 7 nucleotides match TRBD2. Germline V gene lookup returns CDR1 SQVTM and CDR2 ANQGSEA. The V and J ends lost 6 bases and 9 bases, in that order; junction bases with no gene match: 14. The CDR3 covers 14 residues. The CDR3 bases are TGCAGCGTCGAACCGGGACTAACTGGAGGTGAGCAGTTCTTC. It codes for CSVEPGLTGGEQFF.

This clonotype was detected ten times or more. The rearrangement joins TRBV20-1 to TRBJ2-1; the D gene is possibly TRBD2 (5 bases). Germline CDR1 and CDR2: DFQATT and SNEGSKA (reference sequence). Trimming removed 3 bases at V and 5 bases at J, with 17 bases between. This CDR3 region has 15 residues. The CDR3 DNA sequence: TGCAGTGCTAGGAAGCGAGGACTGCTAAACAATGAGCAGTTCTTC. Its translation: CSARKRGLLNNEQFF.

V and J are TRBV6-6 and TRBJ2-1; D gene ambiguous. The ends were cut back, 0 bases at V and 5 bases at J, with 8 bases in the middle. Per the germline V gene, CDR1 is MNHNY and CDR2 is SVGAGI (reference sequence). CDR3 length: 14 amino acids. CDR3: CASSYSTYNNEQFF. The CDR3 region has the DNA TGTGCCAGCAGTTACTCCACTTATAACAATGAGCAGTTCTTC.

In the case of this clonotype: Compared with germline, one end of the junction differs, possibly owing to a read error. The chain recombines TRBV12-3 or TRBV12-4 with TRBJ2-1; D possibly uses TRBD1 or TRBD2 (5 bases each). The CDR3 covers 13 residues. The CDR3 bases are TGTGCCAGCACCGTCAGAGGGGAAGGTGAGCGGTTCTTC. This encodes CASTVRGEGERFF.

This clonotype showed up just a few times. A much larger clone differs from this one at a single base, so this may be a read error. J is TRBJ1-6 and V is TRBV6-2 or TRBV6-3, with D tentatively TRBD1 (6 bases). CDR3 length: 13 residues. Looked up from germline, CDR1 is MNHEY and CDR2 is SVGEGT. DNA for the CDR3: TGTGCCAGCCGTCAACAGGGAGGCTCACCCCCCCACTTT. Its translation: CASRQQGGSPPHF.

The chain is built from TRBV12-3 or TRBV12-4 and TRBJ1-5, with D possibly TRBD1 on 5 matching bases. Trimming pared 5 bases from V and 6 bases from J, leaving 14 bases between. The CDR3 has 14 amino acids. The CDR3 reads CASSPGTPTQPQHF. The CDR3 coding sequence is TGTGCCAGCAGTCCCGGGACCCCTACTCAGCCCCAGCATTTT.

This clonotype was counted between two and nine times. The V gene is TRBV11-2, the J gene TRBJ2-5; 11 bases match TRBD2. Per the germline V gene, CDR1 is SGHAT and CDR2 is FQNNGV. The CDR3 extends over 16 amino acids. J lost 6 bases, V lost 5 bases, and 11 bases had no gene match. In DNA form, the CDR3 reads TGTGCCAGCAGCCACTTAGCGGGAGGGTCTGTGAAGACCCAGTACTTC. Its translation: CASSHLAGGSVKTQYF.

This clonotype has just a few counts. The CDR3 loop reads CASRGMETQYF. CDR3 nucleotides: TGTGCCAGCAGGGGGATGGAGACCCAGTACTTC. The rearrangement uses TRBV6-6 and TRBJ2-5, with unresolved D. V was trimmed by 6 bases and J by 5 bases, leaving 7 bases between them. This CDR3 region has 11 residues. Germline V CDR1 and CDR2: MNHNY, SVGAGI (reference sequence).

This clonotype was detected only a few times. The chain employs TRBV7-9 and TRBJ2-3; D is ambiguous. The germline V gene has CDR1 SEHNR and CDR2 FQNEAQ (reference sequence). The CDR3 has 15 residues. Between the trimmed V and J ends, which lost 5 bases and 2 bases, there was a span of 14 bases. The CDR3 coding sequence is TGTGCCAGCAGCCAGCTCAGGCCCTCCACAGATACGCAGTATTTT. Translation: CASSQLRPSTDTQYF.

As concerns this clonotype: This CDR3 fails to terminate in the conserved phenylalanine or tryptophan, so it likely reflects a read error. The V gene is TRBV29-1, the J gene TRBJ1-2; D is uncertain. Germline values: CDR1 SQVTM, CDR2 ANQGSEA. The CDR3 is 13 residues long. Trimming left V 7 bases short and J 3 bases short, with 15 bases between. The CDR3 bases are TGCAGCGCCCATTCGGGGTTGGACTATGGCTACACCATC. Its protein product is CSAHSGLDYGYTI.

The chain uses TRBV11-2 and TRBJ1-2; D not resolved. Germline CDR1 SGHAT, CDR2 FQNNGV. V was shortened by 1 base and J by 4 bases, with 13 bases between the two germline ends. The CDR3 covers 15 residues. The DNA for the CDR3 is TGTGCCAGCAGCTTAGGAATCCTGGGAAGCTATGGCTACACCTTC. The encoded protein is CASSLGILGSYGYTF.

As for this clonotype: A much larger clone sits a single nucleotide away, making a read error possible. V and J are TRBV10-3 and TRBJ2-1, with TRBD1 matching over 11 bases. The germline CDR1 and CDR2 sequences are ENHRY and SYGVKD. The V segment lost 10 bases and the J segment 8 bases; nucleotides outside the gene matches: 4. The CDR3 loop spans 12 amino acids. The CDR3 DNA reads TGTGCCACCAGGACAGGGGGCGATGAGCAGTTCTTC. Protein sequence: CATRTGGDEQFF.